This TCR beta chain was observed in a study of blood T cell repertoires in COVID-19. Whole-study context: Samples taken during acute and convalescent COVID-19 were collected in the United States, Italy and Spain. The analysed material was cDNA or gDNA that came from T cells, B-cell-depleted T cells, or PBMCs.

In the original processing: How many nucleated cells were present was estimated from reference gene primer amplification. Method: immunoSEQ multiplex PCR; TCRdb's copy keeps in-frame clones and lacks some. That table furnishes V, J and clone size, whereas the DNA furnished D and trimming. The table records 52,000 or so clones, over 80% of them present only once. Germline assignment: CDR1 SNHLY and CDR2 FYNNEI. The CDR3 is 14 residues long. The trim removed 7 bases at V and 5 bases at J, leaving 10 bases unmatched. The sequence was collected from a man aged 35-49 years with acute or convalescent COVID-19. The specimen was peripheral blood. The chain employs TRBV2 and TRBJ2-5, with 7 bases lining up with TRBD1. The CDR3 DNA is TGTGCCAGCAAATGGACAGGCGTGGTGGAGACCCAGTACTTC. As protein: CASKWTGVVETQYF.